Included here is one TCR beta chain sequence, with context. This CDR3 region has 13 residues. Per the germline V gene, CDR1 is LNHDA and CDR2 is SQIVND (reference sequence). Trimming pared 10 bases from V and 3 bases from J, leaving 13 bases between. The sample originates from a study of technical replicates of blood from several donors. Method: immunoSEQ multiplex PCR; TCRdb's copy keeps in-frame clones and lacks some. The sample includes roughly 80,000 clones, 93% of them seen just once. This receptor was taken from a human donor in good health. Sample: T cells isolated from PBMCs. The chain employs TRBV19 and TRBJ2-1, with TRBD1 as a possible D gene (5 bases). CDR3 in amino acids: CATVGVNYNEQFF. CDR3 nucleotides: TGTGCCACAGTAGGGGTAAACTACAATGAGCAGTTCTTC.